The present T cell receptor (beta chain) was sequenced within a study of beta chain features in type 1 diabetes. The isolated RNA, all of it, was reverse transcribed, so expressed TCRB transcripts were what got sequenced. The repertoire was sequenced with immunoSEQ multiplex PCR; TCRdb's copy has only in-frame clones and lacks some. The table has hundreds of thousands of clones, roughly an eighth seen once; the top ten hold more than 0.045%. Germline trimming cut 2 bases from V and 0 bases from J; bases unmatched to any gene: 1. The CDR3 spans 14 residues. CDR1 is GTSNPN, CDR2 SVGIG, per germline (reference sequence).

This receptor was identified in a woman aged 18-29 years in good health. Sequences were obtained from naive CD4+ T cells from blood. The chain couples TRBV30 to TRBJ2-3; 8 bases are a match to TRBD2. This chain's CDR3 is CAWSTGGSTDTQYF. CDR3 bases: TGTGCCTGGAGTACGGGAGGGAGCACAGATACGCAGTATTTT.